The T cell receptor beta chain under discussion was sequenced for a study of T cell responses to AZD1222 COVID-19 vaccine. Study-level findings and limits: Rises in breadth and depth of Spike-specific TCRs came after two AZD1222 doses. Unmutated variant regions are reportedly targeted by nearly half of spike-specific TCRs.

Germline V gene data show CDR1 as SGHTA and CDR2 as FQGTGA. Between the trimmed V and J ends, which lost 1 base and 2 bases, there was a span of 12 bases. The CDR3 runs 17 residues. Assay: immunoSEQ multiplex PCR; the TCRdb copy retains only in-frame clones and omits some. The sample records 72,000 or so clones, about 92% being singletons. Concerning this clone: The antigen is undetermined.

V is TRBV7-3 and J is TRBJ2-6, with a possible D match to TRBD1 (5 bases). The TCR comes from an adult in good health. Material: peripheral blood, obtained on day 0 of AZD1222 vaccination. CDR3 loop: CASSLRAPGTGANVLTF. The CDR3 DNA is TGTGCCAGCAGCTTAAGAGCCCCAGGGACTGGGGCCAACGTCCTGACTTTC.